The next 4 T cell receptor beta chains were all read from a single sample in a study of T cell repertoires in cytomegalovirus infection. Each CDR3 protein gets one entry after TCRdb re-called the reads with MiXCR. This sample has over 150,000 distinct CDR3 sequences; approximately 15% occur once, and the top ten carry 20% to 30%. What was sequenced was PBMCs. The receptors shown here come from a human donor in good health (CMV status not recorded). Some clones in this sample may be carry-over from other donors' samples.

This clonotype was counted at least ten times. The gene calls are TRBV27 and TRBJ2-7, with TRBD1 matching over 10 bases. J gave up 5 bases and V 7 bases, and 8 bases lay outside the gene matches. Germline lookup yields CDR1 MNHEY and CDR2 SMNVEV (reference sequence). CDR3 length: 14 amino acids. The CDR3 DNA follows: TGTGCCAGCAACCCACCGGGACAGGGGAACGAGCAGTACTTC. Residues: CASNPPGQGNEQYF.

The chain has TRBV28 and TRBJ2-7; maybe TRBD2 (7 bases). Between the trimmed V and J ends, which lost 10 bases and 6 bases, there was a span of 22 bases. This CDR3 has 14 amino acids. The germline V gene has CDR1 MDHEN and CDR2 SYDVKM. The CDR3 DNA follows: TGTGCCATCGGCCTAGGGCGGGGGCGAGGCGAGCAGTACTTC. As protein: CAIGLGRGRGEQYF.

This clonotype was detected a few times. The chain combines TRBV14 with TRBJ1-1; possibly TRBD1 for D (5 bases). The CDR3 length is 15 residues. CDR1 is SGHDN, CDR2 FVKESK, per germline. Trimming pared 3 bases from V and 1 base from J, leaving 12 bases between. Written as DNA, the CDR3 is TGTGCCAGCAGCCAGGCCCCGACAGAGAACACTGAAGCTTTCTTT. Translated: CASSQAPTENTEAFF.

The V and J genes are TRBV5-1 and TRBJ1-1; a possible D gene is TRBD1 (5 bases). V gave up 6 bases and J gave up 5 bases, with 17 bases separating them. This CDR3 has 14 amino acids. CDR1 and CDR2 from the germline V gene are SGHRS and YFSETQ. The CDR3 loop reads CASTWGRLGTEAFF. In nucleotides, the CDR3 is TGCGCCAGCACATGGGGCAGACTGGGGACTGAAGCTTTCTTT. Variable domain in full (rest from reference TRBV5-1 and TRBJ1-1): KAGVTQTPRYLIKTRGQQVTLSCSPISGHRSVSWYQQTPGQGLQFLFEYFSETQRNKGNFPGRFSGRQFSNSRSEMNVSTLELGDSALYLCASTWGRLGTEAFFGQGTRLTVV.